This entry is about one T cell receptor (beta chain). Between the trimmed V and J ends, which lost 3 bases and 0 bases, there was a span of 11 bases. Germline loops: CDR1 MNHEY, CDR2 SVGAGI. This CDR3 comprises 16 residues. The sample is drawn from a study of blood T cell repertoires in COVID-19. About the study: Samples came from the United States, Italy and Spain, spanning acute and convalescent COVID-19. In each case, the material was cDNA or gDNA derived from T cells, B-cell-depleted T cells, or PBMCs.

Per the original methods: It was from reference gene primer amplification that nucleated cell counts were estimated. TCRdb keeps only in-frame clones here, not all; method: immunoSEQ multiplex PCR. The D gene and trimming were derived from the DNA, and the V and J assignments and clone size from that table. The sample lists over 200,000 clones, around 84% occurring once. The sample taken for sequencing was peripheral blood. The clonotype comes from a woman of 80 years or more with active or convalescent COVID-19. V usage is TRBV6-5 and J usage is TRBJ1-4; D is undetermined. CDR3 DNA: TGTGCCAGCAGTTATGGCAGTTCTTCAACTAATGAAAAACTGTTTTTT. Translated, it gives CASSYGSSSTNEKLFF.